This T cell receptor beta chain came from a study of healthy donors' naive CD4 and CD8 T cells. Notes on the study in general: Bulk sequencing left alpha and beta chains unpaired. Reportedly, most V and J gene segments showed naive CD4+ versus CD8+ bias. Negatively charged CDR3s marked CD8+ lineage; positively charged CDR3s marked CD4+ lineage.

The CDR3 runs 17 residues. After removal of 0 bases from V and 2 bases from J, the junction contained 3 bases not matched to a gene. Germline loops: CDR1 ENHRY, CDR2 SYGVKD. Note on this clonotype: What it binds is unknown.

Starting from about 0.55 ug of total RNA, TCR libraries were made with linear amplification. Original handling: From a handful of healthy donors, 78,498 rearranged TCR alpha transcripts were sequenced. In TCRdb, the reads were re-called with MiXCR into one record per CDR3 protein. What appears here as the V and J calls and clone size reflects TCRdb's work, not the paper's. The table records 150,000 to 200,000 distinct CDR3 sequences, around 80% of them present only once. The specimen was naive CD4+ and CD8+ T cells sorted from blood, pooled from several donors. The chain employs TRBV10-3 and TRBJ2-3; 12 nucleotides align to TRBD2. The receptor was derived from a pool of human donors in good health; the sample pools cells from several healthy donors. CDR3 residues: CAISESASGRDTDTQYF. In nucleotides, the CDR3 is TGTGCCATCAGTGAGTCGGCTAGCGGGAGGGACACAGATACGCAGTATTTT.